This record looks at one T cell receptor beta chain sequence and its context. Time point here: sample taken at primary tumor resection. The input material, whole RNA from tumor, nontumor lung or frozen PBMC, was sequenced unsorted. Each TCR cDNA molecule carried a unique molecular identifier. TCRdb re-derived calls from the 5' RACE reads in MiXCR, one entry per CDR3 protein. Among under 5,000 distinct CDR3 sequences listed, 6.5% to 7.5% were seen once. This record belongs to a study of spatial heterogeneity in lung cancer. Study at large: Beta-chain sequences were consistently detected more often than alpha-chain sequences. Across the raw uncorrected reads, a unique TCR and UMI combination was observed, on average, more than ten times.

Specimen: normal lung tissue next to the tumor, collected at surgery. The clonotype originates from a male donor with early-stage non-small cell lung cancer.

In nucleotides, the CDR3 is TGTGCCAGCAGCCTCTCTGGCCCCACAGATACGCAGTATTTT. Amino acid sequence: CASSLSGPTDTQYF. V and J are TRBV11-3 and TRBJ2-3; D gene uncertain. Trimming took off 5 bases at V and 2 bases at J, with 11 bases between the two ends. The CDR3 length is 14 residues. Germline V CDR1 and CDR2: SGHNT, YENEEA.